This T cell receptor (beta chain) was captured by sequencing in a study of OX40 agonist ivuxolimab in advanced cancers. As for the study in general: The study treated patients with ivuxolimab, an agonistic anti-OX40 (CD134) antibody. Three patients, one with hepatocellular carcinoma and two with cutaneous melanoma, responded partially.

Libraries were prepared by immunoSEQ multiplex PCR; TCRdb keeps only in-frame clonotypes and omits some of them. The sample gives some 90,000 clones, around 90% of which show up once; 0.3% to 0.4% is in the top ten. V lost 6 bases to trimming and J lost 7 bases; unmatched junction nucleotides: 7. CDR1 is MGHDK and CDR2 is SYGVNS in the germline V gene. The CDR3 covers 14 residues. This sequence originates from an adult with an advanced solid tumor such as melanoma, head and neck, liver or kidney cancer. The chain is built from TRBV25-1 and TRBJ1-3, with 9 bases matching TRBD1. The sequences come from CD4+ or CD8+ T cells sorted from blood, collected in a trial of the OX40 agonist ivuxolimab. CDR3 sequence (DNA): TGTGCCAGCAGCGAGACAGGGGGGAAGAACACCATATATTTT. Residues: CASSETGGKNTIYF.